This TCR beta chain emerged from a study of T and B cells in COVID-19 patients. Overall study: COVID-19 patients gave peripheral blood either during active infection or after recovery. Recovered patients mostly had mild to moderate COVID-19 managed as outpatients. Of approximately 20 active-infection patients, 15 to 18 carried comorbidities linked to unfavorable COVID-19 outcome. Study-wide points: Of approximately 2,400 TCR clusters found only in the recovered cohort, fewer than 40 had low generation probability.

This CDR3 spans 18 amino acids. Germline CDR1 SGHRS, CDR2 YFSETQ. V gave up 0 bases and J gave up 2 bases; unmatched junction bases: 6. Multiplex PCR with BIOMED2 TRB-A/B primer pools amplified TRB rearrangements. TCRdb re-called the multiplex PCR reads through MiXCR, storing one row per CDR3 protein. In the table there are 20,000 to 25,000 distinct CDR3 sequences, less than 30% of which are singletons. Each TRB amplification used about 220-500 ng of genomic DNA from blood. Turning to this clonotype: No antigen is known for it.

V usage is TRBV5-1 and J usage is TRBJ2-2, with 11 bases identical to TRBD2. The receptor was derived from a human donor who had recovered from COVID-19. Sequencing was carried out using blood. The CDR3 region has the DNA TGCGCCAGCAGCTTGGATGGGACTAGCGGCATCAACACCGGGGAGCTGTTTTTT. Amino acid sequence: CASSLDGTSGINTGELFF.